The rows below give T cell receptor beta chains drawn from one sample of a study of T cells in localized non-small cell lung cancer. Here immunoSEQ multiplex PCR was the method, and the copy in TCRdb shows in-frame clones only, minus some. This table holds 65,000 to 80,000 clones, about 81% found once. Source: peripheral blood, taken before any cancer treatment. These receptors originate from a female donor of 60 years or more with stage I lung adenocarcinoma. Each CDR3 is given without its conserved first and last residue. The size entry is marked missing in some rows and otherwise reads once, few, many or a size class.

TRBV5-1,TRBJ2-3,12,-,ASSPDRGTDTQY
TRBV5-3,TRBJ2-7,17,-,ARSLARGGSWVSHYEQY
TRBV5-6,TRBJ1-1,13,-,ASSYRLELNTEAF
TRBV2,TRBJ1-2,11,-,ASSRDRGPGHT
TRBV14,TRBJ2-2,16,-,ASSQDWGHRAGTGELF
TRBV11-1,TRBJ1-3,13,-,ASSLTSGFGNTIY
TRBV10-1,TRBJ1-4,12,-,ASSGKGTNEKLF
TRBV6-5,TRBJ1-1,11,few,ASSYSANTEAF
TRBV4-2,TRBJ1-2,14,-,ASSPSAGSIDYGYT
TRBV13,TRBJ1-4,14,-,ASSKLASSTNEKLF
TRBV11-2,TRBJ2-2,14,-,ASSPTRGGNTGELF
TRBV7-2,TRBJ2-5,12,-,ASSRQSYQETQY
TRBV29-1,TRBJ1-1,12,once,SEGTLTGIAEAF
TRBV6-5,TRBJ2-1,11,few,ASSYSDGNEQF
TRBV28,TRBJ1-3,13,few,ASSSSGQGANTIY
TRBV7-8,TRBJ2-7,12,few,ASIQRRGDSEQY
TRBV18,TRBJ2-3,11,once,ASSPVQSDTQY
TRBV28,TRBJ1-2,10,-,ASGTPGYGYT
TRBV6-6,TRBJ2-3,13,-,ASSYSRGQSDTQY
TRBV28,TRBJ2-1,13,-,ASSFTGTGQPEQF
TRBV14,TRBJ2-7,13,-,ASSTYAPPASEQY
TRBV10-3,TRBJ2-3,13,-,AIRDLAASTDTQY
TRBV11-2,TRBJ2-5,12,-,ASSPRTPQETQY
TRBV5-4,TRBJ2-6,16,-,ASSLFFTGGTGANVLT
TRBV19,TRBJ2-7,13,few,ASSIRDIGVYEQY
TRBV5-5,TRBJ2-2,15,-,ASSLEGLAPNTGELF
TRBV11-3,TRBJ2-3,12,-,ASSWASSTDTQY
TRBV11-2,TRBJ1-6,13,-,ASSGRTGGNSPLH
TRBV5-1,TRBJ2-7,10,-,ASSLPGNEQY
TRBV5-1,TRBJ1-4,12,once,ASSLRDRGEKLF
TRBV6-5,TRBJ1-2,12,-,ASSYLGRDYGYT
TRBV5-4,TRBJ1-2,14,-,ASSLNGPQGDYGYT
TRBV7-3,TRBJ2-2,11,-,ASSAQPRGELF
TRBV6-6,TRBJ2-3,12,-,ASIPSGSTDTQY
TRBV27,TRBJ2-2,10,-,ASSFPRGELF
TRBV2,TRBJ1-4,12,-,ASSEWGGDEKLF
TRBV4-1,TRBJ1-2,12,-,ASSQGGGLYGYT
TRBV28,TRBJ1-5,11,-,ASRWVSNQPQH
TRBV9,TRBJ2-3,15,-,ASSVDFGGSSTDTQY
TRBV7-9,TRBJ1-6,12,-,ASSLGGSSSPLH
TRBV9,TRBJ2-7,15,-,ASSAKWASGRTYEQY
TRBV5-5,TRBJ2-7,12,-,ASSLQGSSYEQY
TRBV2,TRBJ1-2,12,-,ASSRTGDNYGYT
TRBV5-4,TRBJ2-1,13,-,ASSPGTGTYNEQF
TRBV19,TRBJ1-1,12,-,ASSIGTLNTEAF
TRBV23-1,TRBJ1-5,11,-,ASSQSGGPPQH
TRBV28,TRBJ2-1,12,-,ASSETSGINEQF
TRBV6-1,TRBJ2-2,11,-,ASRLTGAGELF